Following are 10 T cell receptor beta chains from one sample sequenced in a study of chemoradiotherapy in HPV16-positive cancers. TCRdb keeps only in-frame clones here, not all; method: immunoSEQ multiplex PCR. The sample yields under 70,000 clones, around nine tenths seen once. The sample here was blood, taken from a patient who underwent chemoradiotherapy. Every receptor here comes from a human donor with HPV-associated anogenital cancer.

The chain carries TRBV11-1 and TRBJ2-2; no definite D call. The V end lost 6 bases, the J end lost 7 bases, and 12 bases lay between the germline ends. The CDR3 has 13 amino acids. In germline, CDR1 is SGHAT, CDR2 FQDESV (reference sequence). The chain's CDR3 is CASRDLVNGELFF. The CDR3 coding sequence is TGTGCCAGCAGAGACCTGGTAAACGGGGAGCTGTTTTTT.

The J gene is TRBJ2-3, the V gene TRBV30, with 12 bases matching TRBD2. The germline CDR1 and CDR2 sequences are GTSNPN and SVGIG (reference sequence). CDR3 length: 14 amino acids. The trim removed 8 bases at V and 4 bases at J, leaving 7 bases unmatched. The CDR3 region has the DNA TGTGCCCGCAAACTAGCGGGGGGCCCAGATACGCAGTATTTT. Protein: CARKLAGGPDTQYF. Full variable domain (rest looked up from reference TRBV30 and TRBJ2-3): SQTIHQWPATLVQPVGSPLSLECTVEGTSNPNLYWYRQAAGRGLQLLFYSVGIGQISSEVPQNLSASRPQDRQFILSSKKLLLSDSGFYLCARKLAGGPDTQYFGPGTRLTVL.

This sequence joins TRBV25-1 and TRBJ2-4; 8 bases match TRBD1. Germline CDR1 is MGHDK and CDR2 is SYGVNS. The CDR3 runs to 14 residues. The ends lost 3 bases at V and 8 bases at J; junction bases unmatched: 6. CDR3 amino acids: CASSDPDRADIQYF. CDR3 nucleotide sequence: TGTGCCAGCAGTGACCCGGACAGGGCAGACATTCAGTACTTC.

V is TRBV9 and J is TRBJ2-2; 13 bases match TRBD2. The J segment lost 1 base and the V segment lost 2 bases, leaving 5 bases of the junction unmatched. This CDR3 is built from 18 residues. Germline V gene sequence: CDR1 SGDLS, CDR2 YYNGEE. Written as DNA, the CDR3 is TGTGCCAGCAGCGTCGGACTAGCGGGGGTCAAGAACACCGGGGAGCTGTTTTTT. It specifies CASSVGLAGVKNTGELFF.

Only one count was recorded for this clone. The chain employs TRBV29-1 and TRBJ1-2, with a weak D call TRBD1 (5 bases). Germline values: CDR1 SQVTM, CDR2 ANQGSEA. V shed 4 bases and J shed 0 bases, with 15 bases lying between them. This CDR3 is 15 amino acids long. The CDR3 sequence: CSVGGGDTPNYGYTF. CDR3 DNA sequence: TGCAGCGTTGGAGGAGGGGATACTCCTAACTATGGCTACACCTTC.

This rearrangement joins TRBV7-2 to TRBJ2-2, with TRBD1 identical over 7 bases. V dropped 4 bases and J dropped 0; count of bases not matched to a gene: 5. The CDR3 totals 16 residues. Germline V gene data show CDR1 as SGHTA and CDR2 as FQGNSA. CDR3 residues: CASSSRQGANTGELFF. The CDR3 bases are TGTGCCAGCAGCTCTCGGCAGGGGGCGAACACCGGGGAGCTGTTTTTT.

This chain links TRBV18 with TRBJ1-3; D gene unclear. Germline CDR1 KGHSH, CDR2 LQKENI. This CDR3 has 14 amino acids. The germline V and J ends were trimmed by 2 bases and 3 bases, with 8 bases remaining between them. For the CDR3, the DNA is TGTGCCAGCTCACCAGAGTCCCTTGGAAACACCATATATTTT. Its protein product is CASSPESLGNTIYF.

The chain uses TRBV6-6 and TRBJ1-2; 9 positions match TRBD1. The germline V gene has CDR1 MNHNY and CDR2 SVGAGI (reference sequence). CDR3 length: 15 amino acids. The V segment lost 6 bases and the J segment 8 bases; nucleotides outside the gene matches: 13. The CDR3 DNA follows: TGTGCCAGCAGCGGGGGAGGACAGGGGAAGAGGGGCTACACCTTC. Protein: CASSGGGQGKRGYTF.

The chain has TRBV29-1 and TRBJ1-2; D unclear. The germline CDR1 and CDR2 sequences are SQVTM and ANQGSEA. This CDR3 region has 13 residues. The V gene lost 5 bases and the J gene lost 5 bases, with 15 bases spanning the gap. The CDR3, as DNA: TGCAGCGTTCAGGCCCTTCCCGAGTATGGCTACACCTTC. Translated, it gives CSVQALPEYGYTF.

The gene calls are TRBV27 and TRBJ2-5; either TRBD1 or TRBD2 may supply D (5 bases each). This CDR3 is 15 amino acids long. Trimming removed 5 bases from V and 1 base from J, with 14 bases in between. The germline gives CDR1 MNHEY, CDR2 SMNVEV (reference sequence). The CDR3 reads CASSPRDGIQETQYF. As DNA, the CDR3 is TGTGCCAGCAGTCCCAGGGACGGCATCCAAGAGACCCAGTACTTC.